The TCR beta chain described here comes from a study of T cell responses to AZD1222 COVID-19 vaccine. The wider study: Pooled samples include second doses given at about 4 or 12 weeks.

CDR3 length equals 12 residues. Germline CDR1 LGHDT, CDR2 YNNKEL (reference sequence). V shed 4 bases and J shed 9 bases, with 10 bases lying between them. Sequenced by immunoSEQ multiplex PCR; TCRdb stores in-frame clones only, minus some. The data contain about 130,000 clones, 93% of them singletons. The sequenced sample was peripheral blood, obtained on day 0 of AZD1222 vaccination. This sequence was found in an adult in good health. The genes are TRBV3-1 (or the pseudogene TRBV3-2) and TRBJ2-1; no clear D. The CDR3 loop is CASSRTFTEQFF. The CDR3 DNA sequence: TGTGCCAGCAGCCGTACCTTCACTGAGCAGTTCTTC.